This note documents a single T cell receptor beta chain sequence. V was cut by 1 base and J by 0 bases, with 3 bases left in between. This CDR3 region has 14 residues. Germline CDR1 is SEHNR and CDR2 is FQNEAQ (reference sequence). The PCR ran on 60 Vbeta and 13 Jbeta primers. The data were produced by immunoSEQ multiplex PCR, yet TCRdb's version contains in-frame clones alone and is incomplete. The sample lists around 28,000 clones; roughly 89% were seen once. This record belongs to a study of cytomegalovirus exposure and HLA in healthy donors. In the study overall: Among the approximately 400 donors who were genotyped, 81% fell in the genetic ancestry cluster that is associated with self-reported Caucasian donors.

This chain connects TRBV7-9 to TRBJ2-2; D remains ambiguous. This TCR came from a boy under 18 in good health and CMV-seronegative. Sequencing was done on a sample of PBMCs. The CDR3 DNA is TGTGCCAGCAGCTTAGTAGCGAACACCGGGGAGCTGTTTTTT. Translated: CASSLVANTGELFF.